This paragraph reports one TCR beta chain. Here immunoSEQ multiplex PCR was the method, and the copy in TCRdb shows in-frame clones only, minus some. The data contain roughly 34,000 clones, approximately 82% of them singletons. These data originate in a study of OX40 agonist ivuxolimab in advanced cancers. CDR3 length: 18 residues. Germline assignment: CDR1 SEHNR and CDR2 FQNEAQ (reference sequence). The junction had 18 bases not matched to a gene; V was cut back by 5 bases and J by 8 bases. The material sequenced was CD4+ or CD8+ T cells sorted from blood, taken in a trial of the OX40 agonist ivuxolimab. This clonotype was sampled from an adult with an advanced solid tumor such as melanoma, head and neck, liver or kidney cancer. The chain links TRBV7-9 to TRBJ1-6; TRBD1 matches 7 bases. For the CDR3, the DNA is TGTGCCAGCAGCCCAGGGGGGAGGGGCGGACTTTATTATTCACCCCTCCACTTT. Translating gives CASSPGGRGGLYYSPLHF.